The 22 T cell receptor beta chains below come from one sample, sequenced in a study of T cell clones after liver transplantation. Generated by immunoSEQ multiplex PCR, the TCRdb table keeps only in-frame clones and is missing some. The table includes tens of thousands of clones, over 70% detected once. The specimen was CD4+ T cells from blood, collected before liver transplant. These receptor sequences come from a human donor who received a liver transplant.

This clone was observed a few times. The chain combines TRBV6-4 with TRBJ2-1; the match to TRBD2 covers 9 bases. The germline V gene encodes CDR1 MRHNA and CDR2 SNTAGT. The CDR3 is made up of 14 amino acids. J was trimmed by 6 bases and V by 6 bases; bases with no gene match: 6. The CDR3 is CASRRSGGTNEQFF. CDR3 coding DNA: TGTGCCAGCAGGAGGAGCGGGGGGACCAATGAGCAGTTCTTC.

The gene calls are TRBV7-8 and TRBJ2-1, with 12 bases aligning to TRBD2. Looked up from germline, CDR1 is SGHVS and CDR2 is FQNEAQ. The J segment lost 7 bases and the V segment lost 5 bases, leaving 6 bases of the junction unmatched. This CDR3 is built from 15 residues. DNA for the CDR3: TGTGCCAGCAGCCCGACTAGCGGGAGCGCTAATGAGCAGTTCTTC. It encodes CASSPTSGSANEQFF.

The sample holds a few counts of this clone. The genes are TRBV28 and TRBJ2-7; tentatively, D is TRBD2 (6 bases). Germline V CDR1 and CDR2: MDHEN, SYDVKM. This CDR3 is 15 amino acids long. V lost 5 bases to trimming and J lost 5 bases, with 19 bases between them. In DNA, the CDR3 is TGTGCCAGCAGTCCGGCGCAGGGAGGTAAACACGAGCAGTACTTC. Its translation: CASSPAQGGKHEQYF.

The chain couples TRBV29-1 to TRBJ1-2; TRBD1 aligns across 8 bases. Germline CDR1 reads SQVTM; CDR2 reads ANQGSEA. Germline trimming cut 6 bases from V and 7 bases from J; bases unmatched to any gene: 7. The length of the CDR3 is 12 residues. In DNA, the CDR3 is TGCAGCGTGGCTACAGGGGGGGGTGGCTACACCTTC. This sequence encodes CSVATGGGGYTF.

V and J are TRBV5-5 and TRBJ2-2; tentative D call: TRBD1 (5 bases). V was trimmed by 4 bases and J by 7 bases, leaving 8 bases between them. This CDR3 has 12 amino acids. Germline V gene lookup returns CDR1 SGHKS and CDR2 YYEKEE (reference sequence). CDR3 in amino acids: CASSQGNGELFF. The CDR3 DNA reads TGTGCCAGCAGCCAGGGTAACGGGGAGCTGTTTTTT.

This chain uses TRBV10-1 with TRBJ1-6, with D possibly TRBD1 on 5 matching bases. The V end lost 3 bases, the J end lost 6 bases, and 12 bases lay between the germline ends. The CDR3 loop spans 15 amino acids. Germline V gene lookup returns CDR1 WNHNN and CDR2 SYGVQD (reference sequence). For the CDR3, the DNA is TGCGCCAGCAGTGAATATAGGGGAACTAATTCACCCCTCCACTTT. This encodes CASSEYRGTNSPLHF.

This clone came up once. CDR3 coding DNA: TGTGCCAGCAGCTTAGACGGACAGTCCTACAATGAGCAGTTCTTC. Translation gives CASSLDGQSYNEQFF. This sequence joins TRBV7-2 and TRBJ2-1; tentative D call: TRBD1 (6 bases). Trimming removed 1 base from V and 1 base from J, with 8 bases in between. This CDR3 has 15 residues. CDR1 SGHTA and CDR2 FQGNSA come from the germline V gene.

CDR3: CASSLTADTQYF. The CDR3 DNA is TGCGCCAGCAGCTTGACGGCAGATACGCAGTATTTT. This chain uses TRBV5-1 with TRBJ2-3, with D uncertain. Per germline, CDR1 SGHRS and CDR2 YFSETQ. The CDR3 covers 12 residues. V lost 1 base and J 4 bases, leaving 4 bases between the germline ends.

The CDR3 bases are TGTGCCAGCAGTTCTGGGCCGGGAGGCTACACCTTC. Amino acids: CASSSGPGGYTF. The chain carries TRBV28 and TRBJ1-2; D remains ambiguous. The length of the CDR3 is 12 residues. In germline, CDR1 is MDHEN, CDR2 SYDVKM. V shed 4 bases and J shed 8 bases, with 11 bases lying between them.

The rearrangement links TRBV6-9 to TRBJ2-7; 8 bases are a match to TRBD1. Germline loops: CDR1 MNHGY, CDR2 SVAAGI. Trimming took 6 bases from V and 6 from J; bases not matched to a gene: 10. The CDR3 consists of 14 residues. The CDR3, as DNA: TGTGCCAGCAGCTATGACCAGGGGGCGGCCGAGCAGTACTTC. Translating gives CASSYDQGAAEQYF.

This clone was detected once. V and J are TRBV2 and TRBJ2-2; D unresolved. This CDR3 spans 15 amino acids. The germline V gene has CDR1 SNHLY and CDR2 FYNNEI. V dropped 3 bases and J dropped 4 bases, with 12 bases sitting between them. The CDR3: CASSEDRGSTGELFF. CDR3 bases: TGTGCCAGCAGTGAGGATAGAGGCAGCACCGGGGAGCTGTTTTTT.

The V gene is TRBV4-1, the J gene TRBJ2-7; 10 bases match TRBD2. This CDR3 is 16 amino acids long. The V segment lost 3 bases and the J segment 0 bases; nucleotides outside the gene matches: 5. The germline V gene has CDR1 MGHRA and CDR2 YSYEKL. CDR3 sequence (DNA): TGCGCCAGCAGCCATGCCGGGACTAGCGACTCCTACGAGCAGTACTTC. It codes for CASSHAGTSDSYEQYF.

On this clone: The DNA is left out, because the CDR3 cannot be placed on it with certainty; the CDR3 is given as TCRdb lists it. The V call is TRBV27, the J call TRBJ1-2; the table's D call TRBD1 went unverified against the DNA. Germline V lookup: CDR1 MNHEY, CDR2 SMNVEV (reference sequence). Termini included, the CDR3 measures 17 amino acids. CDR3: CASSFLAGVGANYGYTF.

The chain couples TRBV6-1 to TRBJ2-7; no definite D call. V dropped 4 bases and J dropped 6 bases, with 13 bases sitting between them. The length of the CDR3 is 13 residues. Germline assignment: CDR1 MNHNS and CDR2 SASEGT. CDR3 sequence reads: CASSGQHLAEQYF. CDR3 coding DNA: TGTGCCAGCAGTGGTCAACACCTTGCCGAGCAGTACTTC.

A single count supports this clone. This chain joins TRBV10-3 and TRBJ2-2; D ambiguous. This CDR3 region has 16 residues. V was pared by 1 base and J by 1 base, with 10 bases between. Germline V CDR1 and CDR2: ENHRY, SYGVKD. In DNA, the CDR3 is TGTGCCATCAGTGAGTTCGGTAGCCTGAACACCGGGGAGCTGTTTTTT. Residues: CAISEFGSLNTGELFF.

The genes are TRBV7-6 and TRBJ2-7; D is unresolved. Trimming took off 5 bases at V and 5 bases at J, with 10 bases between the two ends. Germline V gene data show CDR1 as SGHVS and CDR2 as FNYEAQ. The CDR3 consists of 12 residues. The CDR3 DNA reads TGTGCCAGCAGCCCCCGTTTCCACGAGCAGTACTTC. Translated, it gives CASSPRFHEQYF.

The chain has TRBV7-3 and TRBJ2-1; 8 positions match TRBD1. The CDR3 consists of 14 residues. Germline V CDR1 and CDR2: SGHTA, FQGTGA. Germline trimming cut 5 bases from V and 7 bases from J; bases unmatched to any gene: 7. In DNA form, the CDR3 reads TGTGCCAGCAGCAGCCGCCAGGGGGCAAATGAGCAGTTCTTC. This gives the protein CASSSRQGANEQFF.

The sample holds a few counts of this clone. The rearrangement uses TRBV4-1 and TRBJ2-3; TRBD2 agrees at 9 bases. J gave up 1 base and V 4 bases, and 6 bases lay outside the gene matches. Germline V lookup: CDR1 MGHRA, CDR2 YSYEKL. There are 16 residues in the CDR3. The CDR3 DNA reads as TGCGCCAGCAGCCTACGGGCGGGGGGGCGCACAGATACGCAGTATTTT. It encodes CASSLRAGGRTDTQYF.

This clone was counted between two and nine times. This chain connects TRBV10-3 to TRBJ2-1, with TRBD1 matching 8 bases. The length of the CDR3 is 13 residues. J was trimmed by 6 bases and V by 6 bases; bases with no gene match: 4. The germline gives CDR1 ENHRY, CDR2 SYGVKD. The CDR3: CAIRTGGGNEQFF. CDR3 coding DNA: TGTGCCATCAGAACAGGGGGAGGCAATGAGCAGTTCTTC.

The CDR3 bases are TGTGCCAGCAGCTTAGTGGGGGGGGCCGGTGGCTACACCTTC. It specifies CASSLVGGAGGYTF. This chain uses TRBV13 with TRBJ1-2, with TRBD1 as a possible D gene (6 bases). This CDR3 has 14 residues. Germline lookup yields CDR1 PRHDT and CDR2 FYEKMQ (reference sequence). V shed 1 base and J shed 7 bases, with 13 bases lying between them.

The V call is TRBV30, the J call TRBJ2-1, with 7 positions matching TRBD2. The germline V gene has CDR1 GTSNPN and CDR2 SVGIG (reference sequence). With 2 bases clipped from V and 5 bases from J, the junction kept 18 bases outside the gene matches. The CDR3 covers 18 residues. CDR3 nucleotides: TGTGCCTGGAGTCCCTGGGACTACCTCGAGGGGAGGGACAATGAGCAGTTCTTC. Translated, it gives CAWSPWDYLEGRDNEQFF.

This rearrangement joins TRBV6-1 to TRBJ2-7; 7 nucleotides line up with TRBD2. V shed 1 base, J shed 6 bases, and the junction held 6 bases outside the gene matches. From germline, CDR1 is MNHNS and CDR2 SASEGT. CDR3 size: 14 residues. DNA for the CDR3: TGTGCCAGCAGTGAAGGGACTAGTCGAATCGAGCAGTACTTC. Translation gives CASSEGTSRIEQYF.